This entry concerns a single TCR beta chain. The entry originates in a study of blood T cell repertoires in COVID-19. CDR1 SGHRS and CDR2 YFSETQ come from the germline V gene. The CDR3 loop spans 14 amino acids. V was clipped by 2 bases and J by 3 bases, with 11 bases between them. Clones were sequenced by immunoSEQ multiplex PCR, and TCRdb holds only the in-frame ones, with some missing. The table records about 120,000 clones, over 75% of them present only once. Sequencing was carried out using peripheral blood. This receptor was identified in a human donor with active COVID-19. The donor label of this sample is uncertain. The genes are TRBV5-1 and TRBJ1-1; a possible D gene is TRBD1 (5 bases). The CDR3 region is CASSFGGGDTEAFF. The DNA of the CDR3 is TGCGCCAGCAGCTTTGGCGGGGGAGACACTGAAGCTTTCTTT.